This TCR beta chain was recorded in a study of T-cell memory formation after mild COVID-19. Germline CDR1 is MRHNA and CDR2 is SNTAGT. CDR3 length: 14 residues. The V end was cut by 4 bases, the J end by 0 bases, with 6 bases between. One entry per CDR3 protein results from TCRdb running MiXCR on the 5' RACE reads. The data show tens of thousands of distinct CDR3 sequences, with more than 13% seen just once and about two fifths held by the top ten. The V gene is TRBV6-4, the J gene TRBJ2-2; D gene uncertain. Sample: PBMCs or a T cell subset sorted from them (not recorded which). The sequence derives from a young man who had mild COVID-19 (a few samples of this study predate the infection). Cell type and time point are not known. DNA of the CDR3: TGTGCCAGCAGTGTCCACTCGAACACCGGGGAGCTGTTTTTT. Translation: CASSVHSNTGELFF.